This T cell receptor beta chain was sequenced in a study of human T cells and chemical hapten exposure. This sample's time point: patch test 2, 6 weeks after DPC sensitization. Treatment described: therapeutic diphenylcyclopropenone sensitization with weekly scalp DPC. The CDR3 runs 15 residues. The germline gives CDR1 LGHNA, CDR2 YNFKEQ. The V end was cut by 3 bases, the J end by 0 bases, with 11 bases between. One entry per CDR3 protein results from TCRdb running MiXCR on the RACE reads. The table lists 140,000 or so distinct CDR3 sequences, 10% to 15% of them singletons. The receptor was derived from a woman in her forties or fifties with alopecia areata. Some clones in this sample may be carry-over from other donors' samples. The chain carries TRBV4-2 and TRBJ1-1; D is unclear. This specimen was whole blood, taken in connection with sensitization to the hapten diphenylcyclopropenone (DPC). CDR3 DNA: TGTGCCAGCAGCCATGATAGAGAGTTGAACACTGAAGCTTTCTTT. Translated: CASSHDRELNTEAFF.